In this sample, the clone carrying this T cell receptor (beta chain) turned up a few times. Its antigen is unknown. This CDR3 region has 12 residues. Trimming stripped 8 bases from V and 3 bases from J, with 11 bases between. Germline V gene lookup returns CDR1 MNHEY and CDR2 SVGAGI. This sample was taken from a study of blood T cells in healthy people across ages. Study as a whole: Template switching caught about one barcoded beta molecule for each two T cells. Study results and caveats: Naive T cell percentage strongly correlated with TCR beta diversity.

Together with a sample-barcoded 5' primer, a J-beta primer mix was included in a second PCR lasting roughly 6 to 12 cycles. TCRdb passed the 5' RACE reads through MiXCR, listing each CDR3 protein once. The sample includes roughly 800,000 distinct CDR3 sequences, more than 45% of them seen just once. The sequence came from a young man in good health. The specimen was blood. The chain joins TRBV6-5 to TRBJ2-7, with D uncertain. The CDR3 DNA is TGTGCCAGCGTTCCGGGCCTCTACGAGCAGTACTTC. Translating it yields CASVPGLYEQYF.